These T cell receptor beta chains were read from a single sample in a study of HIV-infected patients and healthy controls. From the 5' RACE reads, TCRdb called clonotypes with MiXCR, one entry per CDR3 protein. The sample contains about 10,000 distinct CDR3 sequences, 10% of which appear only once. Sequenced material: blood, taken before antiretroviral therapy. These receptors were collected from an adult with HIV infection. Each CDR3 is given with its conserved first and last residue. The order of the fields is J gene, V gene, CDR3 protein.

TRBJ2-1 TRBV3-2 CASSQVWTVTLGLAGEHEQFF
TRBJ1-1 TRBV20-1 CSARDYRALNTEAFF
TRBJ2-5 TRBV5-1 CASSSRSTGSWDQETQYF
TRBJ2-3 TRBV7-8 CASSLVGVSTDTQYF
TRBJ2-1 TRBV11-3 CASSLGPSNEQFF
TRBJ1-3 TRBV7-2 CASSWAGQGDGNTIYF
TRBJ2-2 TRBV7-9 CASSLPLGLAGHSNTGELFF
TRBJ2-3 TRBV7-6 CASTLGPARSTDTQYF
TRBJ2-7 TRBV7-2 CASSLDLPASEQYF
TRBJ1-1 TRBV7-9 CASSFMTENTEAFF
TRBJ2-5 TRBV7-2 CASSFTGGEETQYF
TRBJ2-5 TRBV12-3/TRBV12-4 CASSLDSQETQYF
TRBJ2-4 TRBV20-1 CSATPSGTTSKNIQYF
TRBJ1-3 TRBV7-9 CASSHPGTPKSYSGNTIYF
TRBJ2-3 TRBV5-4 CASSLSAGDWDTQYF
TRBJ2-5 TRBV12-3/TRBV12-4 CASGRGRLYQETQYF
TRBJ2-3 TRBV20-1 CSATAVLAGSDTQYF
TRBJ2-3 TRBV11-2 CASSNLGLTQYF
TRBJ2-7 TRBV20-1 CSANRDGPNYEQYF
TRBJ2-7 TRBV29-1 CSVASGAYEQYF
TRBJ2-7 TRBV28 CASSLIGTGGFYEQYF
TRBJ2-1 TRBV6-2/TRBV6-3 CASSPGLAGSNEQFF
TRBJ2-5 TRBV2 CASSPTWTSGGQETQYF
TRBJ2-1 TRBV29-1 CSVETSLSNEQFF
TRBJ2-2 TRBV20-1 CSARDRALTKITGELFF
TRBJ1-3 TRBV4-1 CASTASGQGIGNTIYF
TRBJ2-5 TRBV6-5 CASIQSTGTEETQYF
TRBJ2-7 TRBV2 CASSGQATDEQYF
TRBJ2-7 TRBV5-1 CASSQRQGGYEQYF
TRBJ2-4 TRBV6-6 CASSYSIGGRLAKNIQYF
TRBJ1-5 TRBV15 CATSRGNRGLGQPQHF
TRBJ2-1 TRBV11-2 CASRLAGNNEQFF
TRBJ1-6 TRBV5-1 CASSLAGAPLHF
TRBJ1-5 TRBV28 CASSLGNQPQHF
TRBJ1-1 TRBV4-3 CASSPNRDSNTEAFF
TRBJ2-2 TRBV18 CASSPPRTSPGELFF
TRBJ1-5 TRBV7-9 CASSLAPNQPQHF
TRBJ1-2 TRBV10-3 CAITQQTGTGNYGYTF
TRBJ2-6 TRBV7-2 CAGLRISGANVLTF
TRBJ1-5 TRBV12-3/TRBV12-4 CASSLLGDNQPQHF
TRBJ2-5 TRBV12-3/TRBV12-4 CASRGPPLGASGGQETQYF
TRBJ2-1 TRBV9 CASSVSGGRNNEQFF
TRBJ2-3 TRBV2 CASSEIGRFTDTQYF
TRBJ2-3 TRBV7-9 CASSLSELTDTQYF
TRBJ2-7 TRBV4-3 CASSRGQGGSYEQYF
TRBJ1-1 TRBV11-1 CASSFQGVTEAFF
TRBJ1-5 TRBV29-1 CSVEGGINQPQHF
TRBJ2-2 TRBV7-2 CASSLTSGVDGELFF
TRBJ2-1 TRBV10-2 CASNTQGYNEQFF
TRBJ2-3 TRBV19 CASTHSASAGGRFGTDTQYF
TRBJ2-7 TRBV2 CASSDSLGEQYF
TRBJ2-5 TRBV7-9 CASSWNGGSQETQYF
TRBJ2-7 TRBV29-1 CSVEVDREPLYEQYF
TRBJ2-7 TRBV5-1 CASSPGTGEARNEQYF
TRBJ2-5 TRBV5-1 CASSLEVLAGDTQYF
TRBJ1-1 TRBV7-2 CASSLSPLRQLNTEAFF